Below are 10 T cell receptor beta chains sequenced from a single sample in a study of cytomegalovirus exposure and HLA in healthy donors. Produced via immunoSEQ multiplex PCR; TCRdb's table is partial and in-frame only. The sample shows about 400,000 clones, 86% of them seen only once. Input material: PBMCs. The receptors derive from a woman aged 18-30 years in good health and CMV-seronegative.

The V call is TRBV25-1, the J call TRBJ2-5; D uncertain. The CDR3 loop spans 11 amino acids. The germline CDR1 and CDR2 sequences are MGHDK and SYGVNS. The V end was cut by 4 bases, the J end by 9 bases, with 9 bases between. The CDR3 DNA reads TGTGCCAGCAGTGCCATGGCATCCCAGTACTTC. It specifies CASSAMASQYF.

This clone was observed a few times. This chain joins TRBV10-1 and TRBJ2-2; a possible D gene is TRBD2 (5 bases). Germline CDR1 and CDR2: WNHNN and SYGVQD (reference sequence). The CDR3 runs to 13 residues. The germline V and J ends were trimmed by 6 bases and 3 bases, with 8 bases remaining between them. The CDR3 protein is CASRDSYTGELFF. The DNA for the CDR3 is TGCGCCAGCAGGGACTCCTACACCGGGGAGCTGTTTTTT.

J is TRBJ2-7 and V is TRBV27; 10 bases match TRBD2. Per the germline V gene, CDR1 is MNHEY and CDR2 is SMNVEV (reference sequence). The CDR3 length is 16 residues. The ends lost 2 bases at V and 3 bases at J; junction bases unmatched: 7. In DNA form, the CDR3 reads TGTGCCAGCAGTTTAGCGCCTAGCGGGAGTCTCTACGAGCAGTACTTC. Its translation: CASSLAPSGSLYEQYF.

This chain connects TRBV6-5 to TRBJ2-5, with D maybe TRBD1 (5 bases). Trimming stripped 7 bases from V and 4 bases from J, with 16 bases between. Germline V gene sequence: CDR1 MNHEY, CDR2 SVGAGI. CDR3 length: 14 amino acids. DNA for the CDR3: TGTGCCAGCACTACTAAGGGGCCCGGAGAGACCCAGTACTTC. This gives the protein CASTTKGPGETQYF.

This clone was observed a single time. The rearrangement uses TRBV4-1 and TRBJ2-2, with 10 positions matching TRBD1. This CDR3 comprises 14 residues. V was pared by 4 bases and J by 5 bases, with 1 base of the junction left unmatched. The germline gives CDR1 MGHRA, CDR2 YSYEKL. The CDR3 region is CASSPGQGTGELFF. In DNA form, the CDR3 reads TGCGCCAGCAGCCCGGGACAGGGGACCGGGGAGCTGTTTTTT.

In regard to this clone: Other DNA sequences from this sample encode an identical CDR3 as well. CDR3 DNA: TGTGCCAGCAGTGAGGGACTAGCGGGAGTGTACGAGCAGTACTTC. Translated, it gives CASSEGLAGVYEQYF. The V and J genes are TRBV6-4 and TRBJ2-7; the match to TRBD2 covers 14 bases. This CDR3 is 15 amino acids long. The trim removed 3 bases at V and 4 bases at J, leaving 2 bases unmatched. CDR1 and CDR2 (germline): MRHNA, SNTAGT.

The chain links TRBV28 to TRBJ1-5; D not certain. Germline V gives CDR1 MDHEN, CDR2 SYDVKM. This CDR3 contains 12 residues. Trimming cost V 1 base and J 6 bases, with 4 bases left between them. The CDR3, as DNA: TGTGCCAGCAGTTTATCCGGTCAGCCCCAGCATTTT. This encodes CASSLSGQPQHF.

The chain joins TRBV27 to TRBJ2-7, with TRBD2 identical over 13 bases. Per the germline V gene, CDR1 is MNHEY and CDR2 is SMNVEV (reference sequence). V lost 4 bases to trimming and J lost 1 base; unmatched junction nucleotides: 1. The CDR3 is 15 residues long. The CDR3 DNA follows: TGTGCCAGCAGTTCACTAGCGGGAGGGTCCTACGAGCAGTACTTC. It yields the protein CASSSLAGGSYEQYF.

V is TRBV9 and J is TRBJ2-1; 11 positions agree with TRBD2. Germline V gene data show CDR1 as SGDLS and CDR2 as YYNGEE. The CDR3 is 15 residues long. J was trimmed by 6 bases and V by 4 bases; bases with no gene match: 6. CDR3 DNA: TGTGCCAGCAGCCTTAGCGGGGGGGCGGTCAATGAGCAGTTCTTC. Encoded protein: CASSLSGGAVNEQFF.

This clone showed up just once. The chain recombines TRBV7-3 with TRBJ2-7; 10 bases are a match to TRBD1. Trimming cost V 5 bases and J 6 bases; bases outside gene matches: 4. There are 13 residues in the CDR3. Germline CDR1 and CDR2: SGHTA and FQGTGA. The CDR3 is CASSPGTGVEQYF. Here the CDR3 DNA reads TGTGCCAGCAGCCCCGGGACAGGGGTCGAGCAGTACTTC.